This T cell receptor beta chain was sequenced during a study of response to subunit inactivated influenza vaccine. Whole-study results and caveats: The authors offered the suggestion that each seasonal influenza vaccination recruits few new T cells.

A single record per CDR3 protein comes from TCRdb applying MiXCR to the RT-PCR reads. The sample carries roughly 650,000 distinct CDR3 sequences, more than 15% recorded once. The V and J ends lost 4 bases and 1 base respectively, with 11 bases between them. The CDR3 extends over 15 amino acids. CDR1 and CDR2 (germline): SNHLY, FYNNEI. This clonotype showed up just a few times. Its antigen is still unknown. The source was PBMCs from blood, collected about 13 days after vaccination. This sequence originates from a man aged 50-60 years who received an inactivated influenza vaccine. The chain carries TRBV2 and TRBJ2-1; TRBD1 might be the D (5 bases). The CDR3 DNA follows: TGTGCCAGCAGTGTAAGACAGTTGTCCTACAATGAGCAGTTCTTC. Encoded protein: CASSVRQLSYNEQFF.